The next 13 T cell receptor beta chains were all read from a single sample in a study of CD8+CD57+ T cells in acquired aplastic anemia. Genomic DNA constituted the template upon which TCR beta VDJ and CDR3 profiling was performed. TCRdb analysed the reads with MiXCR anew, one entry per CDR3 protein. The table includes about 190,000 distinct CDR3 sequences, less than 60% detected once. The patients chosen for sequencing had shown expansion of CD8+CD57+ cells (detected by flow cytometry). Sequencing was performed on sorted CD4+, CD8+, or CD8+CD57+ T cells (not recorded which) from PBMCs. The source of these receptors is a human donor with aplastic anemia.

The chain couples TRBV4-3 to TRBJ1-4; D is ambiguous. V was trimmed by 0 bases and J by 10 bases, leaving 15 bases between them. Per germline, CDR1 LGHNA and CDR2 YSLEER. The CDR3 consists of 15 residues. The CDR3: CASSQDRAGLGKLFF. The CDR3, as DNA: TGCGCCAGCAGCCAAGATAGGGCAGGATTGGGAAAACTGTTTTTT.

This clonotype was recorded at least ten times. V gene TRBV19 combines with J gene TRBJ2-5; a possible D gene is TRBD2 (6 bases). The ends were cut back, 2 bases at V and 2 bases at J, with 15 bases in the middle. CDR1 and CDR2 (germline): LNHDA, SQIVND (reference sequence). The CDR3 runs 16 residues. Here the CDR3 DNA reads TGTGCCAGTAGTATAAGTTCGTCGCGGGGACAAGAGACCCAGTACTTC. Residues: CASSISSSRGQETQYF. Supplemented by reference TRBV19 and TRBJ2-5, the full variable domain reads DGGITQSPKYLFRKEGQNVTLSCEQNLNHDAMYWYRQDPGQGLRLIYYSQIVNDFQKGDIAEGYSVSREKKESFPLTVTSAQKNPTAFYLCASSISSSRGQETQYFGPGTRLLVL.

This clonotype showed up many times. The V and J genes are TRBV7-3 and TRBJ2-5; 9 nucleotides line up with TRBD2. CDR1 is SGHTA and CDR2 is FQGTGA in the germline V gene. The CDR3 extends over 15 amino acids. Trimming cost V 0 bases and J 5 bases; bases outside gene matches: 4. DNA for the CDR3: TGTGCCAGCAGCTTAACAGCGGGAGGTTGGGAGACCCAGTACTTC. Translated: CASSLTAGGWETQYF.

The V call is TRBV12-5, the J call TRBJ1-6; D not resolved. Germline V CDR1 and CDR2: LGHNT, FRNRAP. Trimming removed 6 bases at V and 11 bases at J, with 17 bases between. The CDR3 length is 14 residues. The CDR3 region is CASGPRRSGTPLHF. CDR3 nucleotide sequence: TGTGCTAGTGGCCCTCGACGTTCGGGTACACCCCTCCACTTT.

This clonotype was detected a few times. The chain uses TRBV6-1 and TRBJ2-6; 7 bases match TRBD1. J gave up 0 bases and V 7 bases, and 12 bases lay outside the gene matches. Germline V gene sequence: CDR1 MNHNS, CDR2 SASEGT. CDR3 size: 18 residues. The DNA of the CDR3 is TGTGCCAGCACCTTTAGACAGGGCCTTTCCTCTGGGGCCAACGTCCTGACTTTC. Translating gives CASTFRQGLSSGANVLTF.

This clonotype was counted a single time. This may be a read error, as it is one base from a much larger clone. The chain combines TRBV6-1 with TRBJ1-2; 8 positions agree with TRBD1. This CDR3 spans 14 amino acids. Germline CDR1 reads MNHNS; CDR2 reads SASEGT. This CDR3 is CASSERDRSYGCTF. Here the CDR3 DNA reads TGTGCCAGCAGTGAAAGGGACAGGAGCTATGGCTGCACCTTC.

CDR3 nucleotide sequence: TGTGCCAGTATCTCGAGCTCCTACGAGCAGTACTTC. Protein: CASISSSYEQYF. The gene calls are TRBV19 and TRBJ2-7; D unclear. The CDR3 consists of 12 residues. CDR1 and CDR2 from the germline V gene are LNHDA and SQIVND (reference sequence). Trimming stripped 7 bases from V and 0 bases from J, with 7 bases between.

The V and J genes are TRBV10-1 and TRBJ2-3; D is perhaps TRBD1 or TRBD2 (5 bases each). In germline, CDR1 is WNHNN, CDR2 SYGVQD (reference sequence). Trimming left V 6 bases short and J 1 base short, with 23 bases between. The length of the CDR3 is 18 residues. The CDR3 sequence: CASRDQPGTQEGTDTQYF. CDR3 DNA sequence: TGCGCCAGCAGAGATCAGCCCGGGACCCAGGAAGGCACAGATACGCAGTATTTT.

This clonotype has a handful of counts. V and J are TRBV11-3 and TRBJ2-2, with TRBD1 as a possible D gene (6 bases). V gave up 4 bases and J gave up 4 bases, with 13 bases separating them. From germline, CDR1 is SGHNT and CDR2 YENEEA. The CDR3 length is 15 residues. The CDR3 DNA reads TGTGCCAGCAGCTCCCTGGGGGCGGGCACCGGGGAGCTGTTTTTT. Translation gives CASSSLGAGTGELFF.

This clonotype was picked up a small number of times. The V gene is TRBV2, the J gene TRBJ2-1, with TRBD2 identical over 14 bases. The length of the CDR3 is 24 residues. The V and J ends lost 0 bases and 9 bases, in that order; junction bases with no gene match: 28. The germline CDR1 and CDR2 sequences are SNHLY and FYNNEI. The CDR3, as DNA: TGTGCCAGCAGTGAAGCGCTACGGGGACAGGGTATCGGGACTAGCGGGAGTTTGTATAGTGAGCAGTTCTTC. This gives the protein CASSEALRGQGIGTSGSLYSEQFF.

Ten or more counts support this clonotype. The CDR3 bases are TGCGCCAGCCGCGCACTGGGGCAGGGGTACGAGCAGTACTTC. It translates to CASRALGQGYEQYF. The chain recombines TRBV5-1 with TRBJ2-7; weak D call: TRBD1 (6 bases). Trimming cost V 7 bases and J 4 bases, with 18 bases left between them. There are 14 residues in the CDR3. Germline CDR1 SGHRS, CDR2 YFSETQ.

The chain combines TRBV10-3 with TRBJ2-2; D remains ambiguous. V lost 2 bases, J lost 1 base, and 5 bases lay in between. CDR1 is ENHRY, CDR2 SYGVKD, per germline. This CDR3 spans 14 amino acids. This CDR3 is CAISELENTGELFF. In DNA form, the CDR3 reads TGTGCCATCAGTGAGCTGGAGAACACCGGGGAGCTGTTTTTT.

This clonotype was counted at least ten times. V usage is TRBV5-4 and J usage is TRBJ1-6; 9 positions agree with TRBD1. The V and J ends lost 4 bases and 9 bases, in that order; junction bases with no gene match: 8. Germline CDR1 reads SGHNT; CDR2 reads YYREEE (reference sequence). The CDR3 runs to 15 residues. The CDR3 region has the DNA TGTGCCAGCAGCCCGCCCACAGGGGGCATTTCACCCCTCCACTTT. This encodes CASSPPTGGISPLHF.